These 25 T cell receptor beta chains originate from one sample sequenced in a study of T cell responses to AZD1222 COVID-19 vaccine. Assay used: immunoSEQ multiplex PCR; TCRdb lists only in-frame clones, some missing. The data show some 150,000 clones, approximately 86% seen once. The material sequenced was peripheral blood, taken after recovery from COVID-19. The receptors stem from an adult who had recovered from COVID-19.

This chain links TRBV6-5 with TRBJ2-1; 7 bases are shared with TRBD2. With 4 bases clipped from V and 5 bases from J, the junction kept 11 bases outside the gene matches. The germline V gene encodes CDR1 MNHEY and CDR2 SVGAGI. This CDR3 is 16 amino acids long. In nucleotides, the CDR3 is TGTGCCAGCAGTTCCTCCCCAGCGGGAAACGACAATGAGCAGTTCTTC. Protein product: CASSSSPAGNDNEQFF.

The chain carries TRBV7-9 and TRBJ1-5; D remains ambiguous. V shed 1 base and J shed 0 bases, with 13 bases lying between them. The CDR3 contains 17 residues. CDR1 is SEHNR and CDR2 is FQNEAQ in the germline V gene (reference sequence). CDR3 sequence: CASSLGSGRHSNQPQHF. CDR3 sequence (DNA): TGTGCCAGCAGCTTAGGATCTGGCAGACATAGCAATCAGCCCCAGCATTTT.

The chain employs TRBV5-1 and TRBJ2-2; maybe TRBD1 (7 bases). The CDR3 is 15 residues long. The V and J ends lost 3 bases and 1 base respectively, with 10 bases between them. Germline lookup yields CDR1 SGHRS and CDR2 YFSETQ. Here the CDR3 DNA reads TGCGCCAGCAGCTCAGGGGGGCAGAACACCGGGGAGCTGTTTTTT. Its protein product is CASSSGGQNTGELFF.

V is TRBV6-1 and J is TRBJ1-2; D gene unclear. Germline CDR1 reads MNHNS; CDR2 reads SASEGT. Trimming took off 3 bases at V and 5 bases at J, with 13 bases between the two ends. CDR3 size: 14 residues. Here the CDR3 DNA reads TGTGCCAGCAGTGATATTGGGCAGGTTTATGGCTACACCTTC. It is translated as CASSDIGQVYGYTF.

For the CDR3, the DNA is TGTGCCAGCAGCTTGAGCGGGAGCTCCTACAATGAGCAGTTCTTC. Amino acid sequence: CASSLSGSSYNEQFF. This chain joins TRBV7-6 and TRBJ2-1; TRBD2 agrees at 8 bases. Germline lookup yields CDR1 SGHVS and CDR2 FNYEAQ. This CDR3 spans 15 amino acids. Unmatched junction bases numbered 1, after V lost 3 bases and J lost 0 bases.

In the case of this clone: Distinct nucleotide sequences in the sample also encode this CDR3. The CDR3 loop reads CASSLLTGGNTEAFF. The CDR3 DNA is TGTGCCAGCAGTTTATTGACGGGCGGGAACACTGAAGCTTTCTTT. The J gene is TRBJ1-1, the V gene TRBV28; D uncertain. Deletions cut 1 base from V and 1 base from J, with 10 bases between. Germline V gives CDR1 MDHEN, CDR2 SYDVKM. There are 15 residues in the CDR3.

This chain's CDR3 is CASSQVVREAIYF. The DNA of the CDR3 is TGTGCCAGCAGCCAAGTGGTCAGGGAGGCCATATATTTT. The chain couples TRBV14 to TRBJ1-3, with D tentatively TRBD1 (5 bases). Trimming removed 1 base at V and 11 bases at J, with 12 bases between. The CDR3 loop spans 13 amino acids. Germline V gives CDR1 SGHDN, CDR2 FVKESK.

V gene TRBV5-1 combines with J gene TRBJ2-3; possibly TRBD1 for D (6 bases). This CDR3 spans 16 amino acids. Germline assignment: CDR1 SGHRS and CDR2 YFSETQ. Trimming stripped 0 bases from V and 0 bases from J, with 11 bases between. CDR3 loop: CASSLEGGGSTDTQYF. CDR3 nucleotide sequence: TGCGCCAGCAGCTTGGAAGGGGGTGGGAGCACAGATACGCAGTATTTT.

The chain uses TRBV7-8 and TRBJ2-1; tentatively, D is TRBD2 (6 bases). Germline loops: CDR1 SGHVS, CDR2 FQNEAQ. Trimming shortened V by 2 bases and J by 9 bases, and 20 bases separated the two germline ends. The CDR3 spans 16 residues. Here the CDR3 DNA reads TGTGCCAGCAGCTTAAGCGATGCGGAGGGGCGATTTGAGCAGTTCTTC. Its translation: CASSLSDAEGRFEQFF.

This chain links TRBV5-4 with TRBJ1-1, with 7 bases identical to TRBD1. V was clipped by 3 bases and J by 7 bases; unmatched bases: 9. The V gene's germline CDR1 is SGHNT and CDR2 YYREEE (reference sequence). The CDR3 is 14 amino acids. The CDR3 DNA reads as TGTGCCAGCAGCTCCCGGACAGGCCGGAATGAAGCTTTCTTT. Protein product: CASSSRTGRNEAFF.

J is TRBJ1-1 and V is TRBV3-1 (or the pseudogene TRBV3-2); TRBD1 is a possible D gene (5 bases). The CDR3 totals 15 residues. Trimming removed 4 bases from V and 0 bases from J, with 12 bases in between. Germline values: CDR1 LGHDT, CDR2 YNNKEL (reference sequence). CDR3 sequence reads: CASSPPGQLNTEAFF. CDR3 bases: TGTGCCAGCAGCCCCCCAGGGCAGCTGAACACTGAAGCTTTCTTT.

The chain combines TRBV10-2 with TRBJ2-7; the D gene could be TRBD1 or TRBD2 (6 bases each). The CDR3 consists of 14 residues. V was shortened by 6 bases and J by 7 bases, with 19 bases between the two germline ends. Germline assignment: CDR1 WSHSY and CDR2 SAAADI. This CDR3 reads CASSAGTGAIEQYF. The CDR3 DNA reads as TGCGCCAGCAGCGCCGGGACGGGGGCTATAGAGCAGTACTTC.

The V gene is TRBV6-5, the J gene TRBJ1-2; weak D call: TRBD1 (6 bases). Trimming took off 11 bases at V and 4 bases at J, with 14 bases between the two ends. CDR1 MNHEY and CDR2 SVGAGI come from the germline V gene. The CDR3 contains 12 residues. The CDR3 nucleotides read TGTGCCTCAAGACAGGCCCTCTATGGCTACACCTTC. Its protein product is CASRQALYGYTF.

The rearrangement uses TRBV10-3 and TRBJ1-6; D remains unclear. Germline-derived CDR1 and CDR2 are ENHRY and SYGVKD. The length of the CDR3 is 15 residues. V was trimmed by 0 bases and J by 6 bases, leaving 9 bases between them. The CDR3: CAISESFELNSPLHF. In DNA, the CDR3 is TGTGCCATCAGTGAGTCGTTTGAACTTAATTCACCCCTCCACTTT.

Note on this clone: The sample holds other DNA sequences that translate to the same CDR3. This chain joins TRBV28 and TRBJ1-1; 9 positions agree with TRBD1. CDR1 and CDR2 from the germline V gene are MDHEN and SYDVKM. Unmatched junction bases numbered 3, after V lost 2 bases and J lost 5 bases. The CDR3 sequence is 14 residues long. The CDR3: CASSLDDRGTEAFF. CDR3 DNA: TGTGCCAGCAGTTTAGACGACAGGGGGACTGAAGCTTTCTTT.

J is TRBJ2-2 and V is TRBV5-5, with TRBD1 matching 9 bases. The V gene's germline CDR1 is SGHKS and CDR2 YYEKEE (reference sequence). This CDR3 has 17 residues. The J segment lost 6 bases and the V segment lost 3 bases, leaving 12 bases of the junction unmatched. The CDR3 spells CASSSPGTGLMAGELFF. The CDR3 DNA sequence: TGTGCCAGCAGCTCCCCCGGGACAGGGTTAATGGCCGGGGAGCTGTTTTTT.

The chain recombines TRBV7-8 with TRBJ1-2; 8 nucleotides align to TRBD1. Germline V gene lookup returns CDR1 SGHVS and CDR2 FQNEAQ. The CDR3 has 16 amino acids. J gave up 4 bases and V 1 base, and 8 bases lay outside the gene matches. The CDR3 DNA follows: TGTGCCAGCAGCTTAGGCGGGCAGGGGGCTGGCTATGGCTACACCTTC. This translates into CASSLGGQGAGYGYTF.

Written as DNA, the CDR3 is TGTGCCAGCAGTCCGACAGGTAGCACAGATACGCAGTATTTT. It yields the protein CASSPTGSTDTQYF. The gene calls are TRBV27 and TRBJ2-3; a weak D match, TRBD1 (6 bases). Trimming removed 5 bases from V and 0 bases from J, with 9 bases in between. The CDR3 runs to 14 residues. The V gene's germline CDR1 is MNHEY and CDR2 SMNVEV (reference sequence).

This clone appeared once. The rearrangement uses TRBV5-4 and TRBJ2-7, with D perhaps matching TRBD1 or TRBD2 (6 bases each). The CDR3 runs 12 residues. Trimming stripped 4 bases from V and 7 bases from J, with 12 bases between. Germline CDR1 reads SGHNT; CDR2 reads YYREEE (reference sequence). The DNA for the CDR3 is TGTGCCAGCAGCCTTGGAGGGGGGGAGCAGTACTTC. Translation: CASSLGGGEQYF.

The chain couples TRBV7-7 to TRBJ2-2; D may correspond to TRBD1 or TRBD2 (6 bases each). V was pared by 5 bases and J by 0 bases, with 19 bases between. The length of the CDR3 is 18 residues. Germline assignment: CDR1 SSHAT and CDR2 FNYEAQ (reference sequence). The CDR3, as DNA: TGTGCCAGCAGCCAACTACCGGGGGCCGGGTCGAACACCGGGGAGCTGTTTTTT. The encoded protein is CASSQLPGAGSNTGELFF.

A few counts support this clone. Within the sample, other DNA sequences also encode this same CDR3. V and J are TRBV19 and TRBJ1-2; perhaps TRBD1 as D (5 bases). The V gene lost 0 bases and the J gene lost 6 bases, with 8 bases spanning the gap. The CDR3 spans 13 residues. Germline V lookup: CDR1 LNHDA, CDR2 SQIVND (reference sequence). The CDR3 spells CASSIDLGDGYTF. Written as DNA, the CDR3 is TGTGCCAGTAGTATAGATCTAGGGGATGGCTACACCTTC.

The J gene is TRBJ1-1, the V gene TRBV19; 8 bases agree with TRBD1. With 5 bases clipped from V and 7 bases from J, the junction kept 9 bases outside the gene matches. The V gene's germline CDR1 is LNHDA and CDR2 SQIVND (reference sequence). The length of the CDR3 is 14 residues. CDR3 bases: TGTGCCAGTAGTTTGGACAGGGCGGACAATGAAGCTTTCTTT. Its translation: CASSLDRADNEAFF. The complete variable domain, with remaining parts taken from reference TRBV19 and TRBJ1-1, reads DGGITQSPKYLFRKEGQNVTLSCEQNLNHDAMYWYRQDPGQGLRLIYYSQIVNDFQKGDIAEGYSVSREKKESFPLTVTSAQKNPTAFYLCASSLDRADNEAFFGQGTRLTVV.

CDR3 loop: CASRREGNTEAFF. The CDR3 DNA is TGTGCCAGCAGGAGGGAGGGGAACACTGAAGCTTTCTTT. The chain is built from TRBV6-5 and TRBJ1-1, with D hard to call. CDR1 and CDR2 from the germline V gene are MNHEY and SVGAGI. Trimming took 6 bases from V and 1 from J, leaving 9 bases between them. The CDR3 has 13 residues.

V usage is TRBV19 and J usage is TRBJ1-2; 7 nucleotides align to TRBD1. CDR3 length: 16 residues. Looked up from germline, CDR1 is LNHDA and CDR2 is SQIVND (reference sequence). The ends lost 5 bases at V and 5 bases at J; junction bases unmatched: 14. The CDR3 loop is CASSFPGTAKGYGYTF. The DNA for the CDR3 is TGTGCCAGTAGTTTCCCCGGGACAGCTAAGGGGTATGGCTACACCTTC.

The chain is built from TRBV19 and TRBJ1-5; D is possibly TRBD1 (5 bases). Germline V gene lookup returns CDR1 LNHDA and CDR2 SQIVND (reference sequence). The V end was cut by 6 bases, the J end by 6 bases, with 15 bases between. The CDR3 is made up of 14 amino acids. The CDR3 bases are TGTGCCAGTAGATGGGGGAAGGGGAGTCAGCCCCAGCATTTT. This codes for CASRWGKGSQPQHF.